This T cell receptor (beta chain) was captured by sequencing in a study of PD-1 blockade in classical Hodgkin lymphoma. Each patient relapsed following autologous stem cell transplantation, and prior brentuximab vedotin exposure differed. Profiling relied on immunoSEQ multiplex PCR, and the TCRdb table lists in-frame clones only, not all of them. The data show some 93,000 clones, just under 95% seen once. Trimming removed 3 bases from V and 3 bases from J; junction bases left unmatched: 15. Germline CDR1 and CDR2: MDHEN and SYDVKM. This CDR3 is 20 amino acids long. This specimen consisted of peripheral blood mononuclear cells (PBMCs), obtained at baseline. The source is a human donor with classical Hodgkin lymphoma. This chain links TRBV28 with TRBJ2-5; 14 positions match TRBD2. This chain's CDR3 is CASSFFRGKKTSGGEETQYF. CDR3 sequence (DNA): TGTGCCAGCAGTTTTTTTCGGGGAAAAAAGACTAGCGGGGGGGAAGAGACCCAGTACTTC.